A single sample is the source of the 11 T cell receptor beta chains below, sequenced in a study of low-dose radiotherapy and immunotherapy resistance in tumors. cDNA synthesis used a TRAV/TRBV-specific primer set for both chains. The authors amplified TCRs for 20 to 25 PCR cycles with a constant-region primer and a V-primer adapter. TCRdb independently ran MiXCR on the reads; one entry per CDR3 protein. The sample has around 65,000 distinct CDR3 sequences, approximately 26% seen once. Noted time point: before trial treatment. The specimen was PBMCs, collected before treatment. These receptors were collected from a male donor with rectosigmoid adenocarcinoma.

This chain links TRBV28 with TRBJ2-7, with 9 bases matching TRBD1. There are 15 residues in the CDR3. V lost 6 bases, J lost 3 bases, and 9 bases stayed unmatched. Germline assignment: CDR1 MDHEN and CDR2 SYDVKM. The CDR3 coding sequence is TGTGCCAGCAGAAACGCCGGGACAGGGTACTACGAGCAGTACTTC. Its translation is CASRNAGTGYYEQYF.

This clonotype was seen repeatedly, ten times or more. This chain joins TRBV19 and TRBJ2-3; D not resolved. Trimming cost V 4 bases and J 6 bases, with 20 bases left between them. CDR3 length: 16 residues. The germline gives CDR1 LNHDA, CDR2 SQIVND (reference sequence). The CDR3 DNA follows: TGTGCCAGTAGTAGACGCCCCGGCGCCCGGGCTGATACGCAGTATTTT. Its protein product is CASSRRPGARADTQYF.

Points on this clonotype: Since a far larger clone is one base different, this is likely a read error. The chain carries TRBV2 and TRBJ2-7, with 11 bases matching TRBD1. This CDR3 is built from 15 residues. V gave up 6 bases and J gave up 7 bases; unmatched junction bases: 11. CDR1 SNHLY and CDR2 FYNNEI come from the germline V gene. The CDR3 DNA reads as TGTGCCAGCAGACTTGGACAGGGGGCGAACAATGAGCAGTACTTC. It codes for CASRLGQGANNEQYF.

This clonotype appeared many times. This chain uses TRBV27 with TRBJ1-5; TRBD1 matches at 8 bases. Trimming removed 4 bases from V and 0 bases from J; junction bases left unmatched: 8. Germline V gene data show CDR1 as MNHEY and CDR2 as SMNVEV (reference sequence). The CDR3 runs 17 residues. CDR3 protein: CASSSQGAGYSNQPQHF. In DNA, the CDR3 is TGTGCCAGCAGTTCCCAGGGGGCCGGGTATAGCAATCAGCCCCAGCATTTT.

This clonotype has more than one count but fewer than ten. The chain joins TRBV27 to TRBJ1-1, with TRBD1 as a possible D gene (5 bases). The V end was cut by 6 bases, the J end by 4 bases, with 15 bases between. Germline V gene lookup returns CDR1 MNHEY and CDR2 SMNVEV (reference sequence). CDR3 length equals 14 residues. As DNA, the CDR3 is TGTGCCAGCAGGGAGAGGGGAGTAACCACTGAAGCTTTCTTT. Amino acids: CASRERGVTTEAFF.

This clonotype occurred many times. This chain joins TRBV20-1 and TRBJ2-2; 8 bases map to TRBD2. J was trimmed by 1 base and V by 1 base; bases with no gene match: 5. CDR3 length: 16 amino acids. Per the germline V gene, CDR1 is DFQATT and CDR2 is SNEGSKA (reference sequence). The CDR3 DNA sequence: TGCAGTGCTAGAGCCAGGGGACTAGTGAACACCGGGGAGCTGTTTTTT. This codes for CSARARGLVNTGELFF.

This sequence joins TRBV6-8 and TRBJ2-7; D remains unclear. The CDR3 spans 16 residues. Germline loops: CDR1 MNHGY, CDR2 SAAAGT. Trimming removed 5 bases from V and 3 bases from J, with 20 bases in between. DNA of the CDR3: TGTGCCAGCAGTGGCGCCGGGTCCTCTGGGTACTACGAGCAGTACTTC. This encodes CASSGAGSSGYYEQYF.

CDR3 in amino acids: CASSSGTGFTEAFF. Written as DNA, the CDR3 is TGTGCCAGCAGTTCCGGGACAGGGTTCACTGAAGCTTTCTTT. This chain uses TRBV27 with TRBJ1-1, with 9 bases that match TRBD1. J was trimmed by 4 bases and V by 4 bases; bases with no gene match: 4. Germline V CDR1 and CDR2: MNHEY, SMNVEV (reference sequence). The CDR3 is 14 amino acids.

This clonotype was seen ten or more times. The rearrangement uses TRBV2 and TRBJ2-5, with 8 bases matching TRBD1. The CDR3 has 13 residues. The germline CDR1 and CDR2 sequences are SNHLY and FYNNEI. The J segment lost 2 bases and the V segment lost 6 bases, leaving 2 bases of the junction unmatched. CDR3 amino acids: CASRGQEQETQYF. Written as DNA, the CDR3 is TGTGCCAGCAGGGGACAGGAGCAAGAGACCCAGTACTTC.

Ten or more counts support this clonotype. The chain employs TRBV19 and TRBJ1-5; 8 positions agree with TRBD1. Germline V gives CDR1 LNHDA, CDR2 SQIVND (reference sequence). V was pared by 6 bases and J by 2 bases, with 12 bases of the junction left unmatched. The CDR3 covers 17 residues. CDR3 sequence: CASSPHWTGLGNQPQHF. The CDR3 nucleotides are TGTGCCAGTAGCCCCCATTGGACAGGGCTTGGCAATCAGCCCCAGCATTTT.

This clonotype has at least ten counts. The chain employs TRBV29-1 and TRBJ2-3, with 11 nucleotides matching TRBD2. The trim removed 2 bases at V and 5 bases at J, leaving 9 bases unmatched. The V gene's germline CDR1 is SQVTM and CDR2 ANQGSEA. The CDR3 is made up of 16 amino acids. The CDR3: CSVENVVAGGGDTQYF. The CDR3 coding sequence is TGCAGCGTTGAAAATGTGGTAGCGGGAGGGGGAGATACGCAGTATTTT.